Below are 21 T cell receptor beta chains sequenced from a single sample in a study of blood T cells in healthy people across ages. For the second PCR, which ran for about 7 to 11 cycles, a sample-barcoded 5' primer and a J-beta primer mix were used. One entry per CDR3 protein results from TCRdb running MiXCR on the 5' RACE reads. The sample holds over 1,500,000 distinct CDR3 sequences, about 50% seen once. Sequencing was done on a sample of blood. These receptor sequences come from a middle-aged woman in good health.

A word on this clonotype: Germline and junction disagree at one end, which may indicate a read error. V and J are TRBV28 and TRBJ2-5; D is undetermined. The CDR3 is made up of 13 amino acids. The germline V gene encodes CDR1 MDHEN and CDR2 SYDVKM. The CDR3: CAGSPKGQETQYF. The CDR3 DNA sequence: TGTGCCGGCAGTCCCAAGGGCCAAGAGACCCAGTACTTC.

The genes are TRBV20-1 and TRBJ2-5; 8 positions match TRBD2. Germline CDR1 and CDR2: DFQATT and SNEGSKA (reference sequence). V was clipped by 5 bases and J by 2 bases; unmatched bases: 7. The length of the CDR3 is 14 residues. The CDR3 loop is CSAGGTRVQETQYF. In nucleotides, the CDR3 is TGCAGTGCTGGCGGGACTAGGGTTCAAGAGACCCAGTACTTC.

J is TRBJ1-5 and V is TRBV12-3 or TRBV12-4; no clear D gene. The CDR3 loop spans 15 amino acids. Trimming removed 0 bases from V and 7 bases from J, with 13 bases in between. In DNA, the CDR3 is TGTGCCAGCAGTTTAGCACAAACGTTGGGGCAGCCCCAGCATTTT. Translating gives CASSLAQTLGQPQHF.

This clonotype was detected a few times. The rearrangement links TRBV14 to TRBJ2-5; D is perhaps TRBD2 (6 bases). V was trimmed by 4 bases and J by 3 bases, leaving 18 bases between them. Germline V CDR1 and CDR2: SGHDN, FVKESK. CDR3 length: 16 amino acids. The CDR3 protein is CASSLRPGGVKETQYF. The CDR3, as DNA: TGTGCCAGCAGCCTCAGACCAGGAGGGGTAAAAGAGACCCAGTACTTC.

The gene calls are TRBV12-3 or TRBV12-4 and TRBJ1-4; tentatively, D is TRBD1 (5 bases). With 3 bases removed from V and 11 bases from J, the gap between germline ends came to 13 bases. The CDR3 runs 13 residues. DNA of the CDR3: TGTGCCAGCAGTTTCAGAGGGGTGAGGAAACTGTTTTTT. Translating it yields CASSFRGVRKLFF.

As DNA, the CDR3 is TGTGCCAGCAGTGAAGGGGAGGGGTCGGATGAGCAGTACTTC. Translating gives CASSEGEGSDEQYF. V and J are TRBV25-1 and TRBJ2-5; the match to TRBD2 covers 7 bases. The CDR3 has 14 residues. Germline CDR1 MGHDK, CDR2 SYGVNS. V lost 2 bases and J lost 11; bases outside the gene matches: 11.

The CDR3 is CASSLGSRVSGANVLTF. The CDR3 bases are TGTGCCAGCAGCTTAGGTAGCAGGGTCTCCGGGGCCAACGTCCTGACTTTC. This sequence joins TRBV7-2 and TRBJ2-6; D is perhaps TRBD1 (5 bases). In germline, CDR1 is SGHTA, CDR2 FQGNSA. CDR3 length: 17 residues. The V end was cut by 1 base, the J end by 4 bases, with 14 bases between.

The J gene is TRBJ2-7, the V gene TRBV20-1; D unclear. The ends were cut back, 3 bases at V and 6 bases at J, with 9 bases in the middle. The CDR3 spans 11 residues. CDR1 is DFQATT and CDR2 is SNEGSKA in the germline V gene (reference sequence). Here the CDR3 reads CSASAHPEQYF. DNA for the CDR3: TGCAGTGCTAGTGCACATCCCGAGCAGTACTTC.

This clonotype was detected once. The rearrangement joins TRBV27 to TRBJ2-7; 7 bases fit TRBD2. V lost 6 bases, J lost 3 bases, and 17 bases stayed unmatched. The V gene's germline CDR1 is MNHEY and CDR2 SMNVEV (reference sequence). This CDR3 spans 17 amino acids. The CDR3 sequence is CASSFRTYGGNYYEQYF. CDR3 DNA sequence: TGTGCCAGCAGCTTCCGAACCTACGGGGGGAATTACTACGAGCAGTACTTC.

This clonotype was detected only once. The chain employs TRBV5-4 and TRBJ2-5; D perhaps matches TRBD2 (5 bases). The CDR3 covers 15 residues. Germline values: CDR1 SGHNT, CDR2 YYREEE (reference sequence). The V end lost 4 bases, the J end lost 4 bases, and 17 bases lay between the germline ends. CDR3 protein: CASSPGRGLGETQYF. Written as DNA, the CDR3 is TGTGCCAGCAGCCCCGGACGGGGTTTGGGAGAGACCCAGTACTTC.

This clonotype was counted only a few times. The chain combines TRBV7-2 with TRBJ2-7; TRBD2 agrees at 8 bases. J lost 1 base, V lost 1 base, and 6 bases had no gene match. The CDR3 spans 16 residues. The germline V gene has CDR1 SGHTA and CDR2 FQGNSA. The CDR3 nucleotides read TGTGCCAGCAGCTTAGGTACGGGGGGGGCGTCCTACGAGCAGTACTTC. This codes for CASSLGTGGASYEQYF. Combining the CDR3 with reference TRBV7-2 and TRBJ2-7 gives the whole variable domain GAGVSQSPSNKVTEKGKDVELRCDPISGHTALYWYRQSLGQGLEFLIYFQGNSAPDKSGLPSDRFSAERTGGSVSTLTIQRTQQEDSAVYLCASSLGTGGASYEQYFGPGTRLTVT.

The chain combines TRBV4-2 with TRBJ2-3; 7 nucleotides match TRBD2. V shed 1 base, J shed 2 bases, and the junction held 12 bases outside the gene matches. The CDR3 is 18 amino acids. CDR1 is LGHNA, CDR2 YNFKEQ, per germline. CDR3 nucleotide sequence: TGTGCCAGCAGCCAAGGAGGAGGACTAGTGCAAAACACAGATACGCAGTATTTT. It yields the protein CASSQGGGLVQNTDTQYF.

This clonotype was seen more than once but under ten times. The chain links TRBV7-2 to TRBJ2-3; D is undetermined. With 2 bases removed from V and 1 base from J, the gap between germline ends came to 10 bases. Germline V gene sequence: CDR1 SGHTA, CDR2 FQGNSA. The CDR3 extends over 15 amino acids. Here the CDR3 DNA reads TGTGCCAGCAGCTTACAAGCTCCCGGCACAGATACGCAGTATTTT. Translated: CASSLQAPGTDTQYF.

The chain carries TRBV7-2 and TRBJ2-7; perhaps TRBD2 as D (7 bases). Germline CDR1 reads SGHTA; CDR2 reads FQGNSA. This CDR3 has 17 amino acids. V lost 1 base and J 0 bases, leaving 16 bases between the germline ends. CDR3 coding DNA: TGTGCCAGCAGCTTAGAGGGAGGGGGGGGAAGCTCCTACGAGCAGTACTTC. It is translated as CASSLEGGGGSSYEQYF.

This clonotype has more than one count but fewer than ten. This sequence joins TRBV20-1 and TRBJ2-3, with D possibly being TRBD1 (5 bases). Trimming left V 0 bases short and J 8 bases short, with 18 bases between. CDR1 is DFQATT and CDR2 is SNEGSKA in the germline V gene (reference sequence). The CDR3 is 15 amino acids. This CDR3 is CSARDGALPRPTQYF. In DNA form, the CDR3 reads TGCAGTGCTAGAGATGGGGCTCTCCCCCGTCCTACGCAGTATTTT.

V and J are TRBV20-1 and TRBJ2-1; the match to TRBD1 covers 7 bases. In germline, CDR1 is DFQATT, CDR2 SNEGSKA (reference sequence). J gave up 6 bases and V 3 bases, and 11 bases lay outside the gene matches. The CDR3 length is 15 residues. As DNA, the CDR3 is TGCAGTGCTAGTCATGACAGGGCAGGAAGCAATGAGCAGTTCTTC. Protein sequence: CSASHDRAGSNEQFF.

The gene calls are TRBV20-1 and TRBJ1-1; TRBD1 is a possible D gene (5 bases). The CDR3 contains 16 residues. Germline-derived CDR1 and CDR2 are DFQATT and SNEGSKA (reference sequence). V shed 3 bases and J shed 0 bases, with 17 bases lying between them. CDR3 in amino acids: CSARGTRQIMNTEAFF. The CDR3 region has the DNA TGCAGTGCTAGGGGGACCCGACAGATTATGAACACTGAAGCTTTCTTT.

This chain connects TRBV5-1 to TRBJ2-1; D perhaps matches TRBD1 (6 bases). Germline V gives CDR1 SGHRS, CDR2 YFSETQ. Trimming cost V 2 bases and J 5 bases, with 20 bases left between them. The CDR3 length is 17 residues. This CDR3 is CASSFGIGYRDNNEQFF. CDR3 sequence (DNA): TGCGCCAGCAGCTTTGGTATTGGCTACAGGGATAACAATGAGCAGTTCTTC.

The V and J genes are TRBV20-1 and TRBJ2-5; D not resolved. From germline, CDR1 is DFQATT and CDR2 SNEGSKA (reference sequence). Trimming cost V 0 bases and J 2 bases, with 10 bases left between them. The length of the CDR3 is 14 residues. The CDR3 spells CSARDRTWQETQYF. The CDR3 nucleotides read TGCAGTGCTAGAGACCGGACGTGGCAAGAGACCCAGTACTTC.

This clonotype appeared a few times. The chain has TRBV11-2 and TRBJ2-4, with TRBD1 matching over 12 bases. The closer fit of TRBJ2-7 to the DNA end suggests the J call may be wrong. Germline V CDR1 and CDR2: SGHAT, FQNNGV. This CDR3 spans 15 amino acids. CDR3 nucleotide sequence: TGTGCCAGCAGCTTTGGGACAGGGGGCATCTACGAGCAGTACTTC. This codes for CASSFGTGGIYEQYF.

This clonotype was seen a few times. The chain employs TRBV6-2 or TRBV6-3 and TRBJ2-5, with TRBD2 matching over 9 bases. This CDR3 comprises 16 residues. The V segment lost 7 bases and the J segment 4 bases; nucleotides outside the gene matches: 13. Germline CDR1 is MNHEY and CDR2 is SVGEGT. The CDR3 sequence is CASTPRPGLATETQYF. CDR3 DNA: TGTGCCAGCACTCCTCGACCGGGACTAGCAACAGAGACCCAGTACTTC.